The 22 T cell receptor beta chains listed next were all sequenced from one sample in a study of cytomegalovirus exposure and HLA in healthy donors. The PCR made use of 60 Vbeta and 13 Jbeta primers. This table comes from immunoSEQ multiplex PCR, and its TCRdb copy is limited to in-frame clones, with some not included. In total, the table holds around 200,000 clones. The sequenced sample consisted of PBMCs. The receptor set was obtained from a woman between 18 and 29 years old in good health and CMV-seropositive.

The J gene is TRBJ1-5, the V gene TRBV19; no clear D gene. This CDR3 contains 14 residues. Germline V gene sequence: CDR1 LNHDA, CDR2 SQIVND (reference sequence). With 7 bases removed from V and 0 bases from J, the gap between germline ends came to 10 bases. The CDR3, as DNA: TGTGCCAGTAATTCCGGCGGTAGCAATCAGCCCCAGCATTTT. This codes for CASNSGGSNQPQHF.

The V gene is TRBV5-1, the J gene TRBJ2-1; 9 bases line up with TRBD1. Germline V CDR1 and CDR2: SGHRS, YFSETQ. The CDR3 contains 14 residues. The V and J ends lost 2 bases and 9 bases, in that order; junction bases with no gene match: 6. The CDR3 DNA is TGCGCCAGCAGCTTCGACAGGGGGTTAGGTGAGCAGTTCTTC. It yields the protein CASSFDRGLGEQFF.

The chain recombines TRBV27 with TRBJ1-1; no definite D call. Germline V gene data show CDR1 as MNHEY and CDR2 as SMNVEV (reference sequence). V lost 8 bases and J lost 5, with 15 bases in between. The CDR3 totals 13 residues. DNA of the CDR3: TGTGCCAGCTCACCTGGGTTGAGGACTGAAGCTTTCTTT. It specifies CASSPGLRTEAFF.

The V gene is TRBV9, the J gene TRBJ1-5; maybe TRBD1 (5 bases). The CDR3 extends over 15 amino acids. The V and J ends lost 1 base and 3 bases respectively, with 11 bases between them. Germline CDR1 reads SGDLS; CDR2 reads YYNGEE. The CDR3 here is CASSVSAGVNQPQHF. The CDR3 bases are TGTGCCAGCAGCGTATCGGCGGGGGTCAATCAGCCCCAGCATTTT.

This chain uses TRBV7-2 with TRBJ1-2, with D hard to call. The CDR3 is made up of 16 amino acids. Germline CDR1 SGHTA, CDR2 FQGNSA. The V end was cut by 5 bases, the J end by 7 bases, with 23 bases between. The CDR3 nucleotides are TGTGCCAGCAGCGGAACCGGGTCTTTACGGAAATCTGGCTACACCTTC. Its protein is CASSGTGSLRKSGYTF.

The chain carries TRBV19 and TRBJ1-2; weak D call: TRBD1 (6 bases). The CDR3 is 15 residues long. V was clipped by 2 bases and J by 2 bases, with 12 bases between them. Looked up from germline, CDR1 is LNHDA and CDR2 is SQIVND (reference sequence). The CDR3 DNA follows: TGTGCCAGTAGTATATGGGACACCTTAAACTATGGCTACACCTTC. Translating gives CASSIWDTLNYGYTF.

The chain combines TRBV9 with TRBJ1-2, with TRBD1 as a possible D gene (5 bases). V lost 2 bases, J lost 0 bases, and 20 bases lay in between. Germline V gene lookup returns CDR1 SGDLS and CDR2 YYNGEE. This CDR3 contains 18 residues. Written as DNA, the CDR3 is TGTGCCAGCAGCGTCACTCCTGGGGCAGGAAGTTCTAACTATGGCTACACCTTC. Its protein is CASSVTPGAGSSNYGYTF.

The chain recombines TRBV9 with TRBJ2-1; the match to TRBD2 covers 10 bases. V shed 3 bases, J shed 8 bases, and the junction held 8 bases outside the gene matches. CDR1 SGDLS and CDR2 YYNGEE come from the germline V gene. The CDR3 is made up of 15 amino acids. The CDR3: CASSDRLAGSDEQFF. The CDR3 coding sequence is TGTGCCAGCAGCGACAGACTAGCGGGTTCGGATGAGCAGTTCTTC.

The chain recombines TRBV4-1 with TRBJ2-1, with D possibly being TRBD2 (5 bases). Trimming removed 0 bases from V and 7 bases from J, with 19 bases in between. CDR3 length equals 17 residues. Germline V gene data show CDR1 as MGHRA and CDR2 as YSYEKL. CDR3 nucleotide sequence: TGCGCCAGCAGCCAAGATCGCGCACCGGCGGGTGGGAATGAGCAGTTCTTC. This codes for CASSQDRAPAGGNEQFF.

This chain links TRBV7-9 with TRBJ1-4; TRBD1 agrees at 10 bases. There are 16 residues in the CDR3. CDR1 and CDR2 from the germline V gene are SEHNR and FQNEAQ (reference sequence). V lost 4 bases and J lost 5; bases outside the gene matches: 7. This chain's CDR3 is CASSYLGDRGNEKLFF. The CDR3 DNA sequence: TGTGCCAGCAGCTACCTGGGGGACAGGGGCAATGAAAAACTGTTTTTT. Complete variable domain (other parts from reference TRBV7-9 and TRBJ1-4): DTGVSQNPRHKITKRGQNVTFRCDPISEHNRLYWYRQTLGQGPEFLTYFQNEAQLEKSRLLSDRFSAERPKGSFSTLEIQRTEQGDSAMYLCASSYLGDRGNEKLFFGSGTQLSVL.

The rearrangement uses TRBV20-1 and TRBJ1-2; D perhaps matches TRBD1 (6 bases). This CDR3 spans 11 amino acids. The V gene's germline CDR1 is DFQATT and CDR2 SNEGSKA (reference sequence). V was cut by 4 bases and J by 6 bases, with 9 bases left in between. The CDR3 sequence is CSANRANGYTF. CDR3 DNA: TGCAGTGCTAACAGGGCAAATGGCTACACCTTC.

The chain has TRBV6-5 and TRBJ1-2, with 8 bases identical to TRBD1. V gave up 0 bases and J gave up 2 bases; unmatched junction bases: 2. Per germline, CDR1 MNHEY and CDR2 SVGAGI. The CDR3 is 15 amino acids. CDR3 nucleotide sequence: TGTGCCAGCAGTTACTCTACAGGGGGGAACTATGGCTACACCTTC. Its protein product is CASSYSTGGNYGYTF.

This rearrangement joins TRBV30 to TRBJ1-1; 8 bases line up with TRBD1. Germline V gene lookup returns CDR1 GTSNPN and CDR2 SVGIG (reference sequence). The CDR3 contains 14 residues. Germline trimming cut 0 bases from V and 1 base from J; bases unmatched to any gene: 1. The CDR3 sequence: CAWSVGQGNTEAFF. DNA for the CDR3: TGTGCCTGGAGTGTCGGACAGGGGAACACTGAAGCTTTCTTT.

CDR3 sequence: CASCLAGASYNEQFF. The CDR3 region has the DNA TGCGCCAGCTGCCTAGCGGGGGCCTCCTACAATGAGCAGTTCTTC. This chain joins TRBV5-1 and TRBJ2-1, with TRBD2 matching over 10 bases. V lost 7 bases to trimming and J lost 0 bases; unmatched junction nucleotides: 4. The CDR3 runs 15 residues. CDR1 and CDR2 (germline): SGHRS, YFSETQ.

V gene TRBV7-2 combines with J gene TRBJ1-5; unclear D gene. The V end was cut by 1 base, the J end by 5 bases, with 15 bases between. The length of the CDR3 is 16 residues. The germline V gene encodes CDR1 SGHTA and CDR2 FQGNSA. Here the CDR3 DNA reads TGTGCCAGCAGCTTAGGTTCGAAGCCTACCTATCAGCCCCAGCATTTT. Translated, it gives CASSLGSKPTYQPQHF. The whole variable domain, filled in from reference TRBV7-2 and TRBJ1-5, reads GAGVSQSPSNKVTEKGKDVELRCDPISGHTALYWYRQSLGQGLEFLIYFQGNSAPDKSGLPSDRFSAERTGGSVSTLTIQRTQQEDSAVYLCASSLGSKPTYQPQHFGDGTRLSIL.

The genes are TRBV19 and TRBJ2-7, with 8 bases that match TRBD1. This CDR3 is built from 16 residues. V dropped 1 base and J dropped 5; count of bases not matched to a gene: 10. Germline assignment: CDR1 LNHDA and CDR2 SQIVND (reference sequence). The CDR3 DNA reads as TGTGCCAGTAGTATAGTTGGCAGGGGGCTCGGCCACGAGCAGTACTTC. Amino acids: CASSIVGRGLGHEQYF.

This chain joins TRBV5-4 and TRBJ2-7; TRBD1 aligns across 9 bases. The V gene's germline CDR1 is SGHNT and CDR2 YYREEE (reference sequence). The CDR3 covers 15 residues. V shed 5 bases and J 2 bases; nucleotides not matched to a gene: 8. The chain's CDR3 is CASRNGTGRPYEQYF. Written as DNA, the CDR3 is TGTGCCAGCAGAAACGGGACAGGGAGACCCTACGAGCAGTACTTC.

The chain uses TRBV11-2 and TRBJ2-7, with 7 bases matching TRBD2. The CDR3 covers 15 residues. CDR1 and CDR2 (germline): SGHAT, FQNNGV. Unmatched junction bases numbered 9, after V lost 4 bases and J lost 3 bases. CDR3 bases: TGTGCCAGCAGCTACGGACTAGTCTCCCACTACGAGCAGTACTTC. It is translated as CASSYGLVSHYEQYF.

V is TRBV5-1 and J is TRBJ2-7; possible D gene TRBD1, 6 bases. This CDR3 region has 14 residues. Germline V gene sequence: CDR1 SGHRS, CDR2 YFSETQ. V lost 0 bases, J lost 4 bases, and 11 bases lay in between. CDR3 sequence (DNA): TGCGCCAGCAGCTTGGAGACAGGACGATACGAGCAGTACTTC. Its translation: CASSLETGRYEQYF.

The chain couples TRBV7-8 to TRBJ2-7, with D maybe TRBD1 (6 bases). Germline CDR1 SGHVS, CDR2 FQNEAQ. This CDR3 comprises 15 residues. Trimming cost V 3 bases and J 0 bases, with 12 bases left between them. The CDR3 DNA is TGTGCCAGCAGCTTGGTAGTGGACAGCTCCTACGAGCAGTACTTC. Translating it yields CASSLVVDSSYEQYF.

CDR3 region: CASSSSSGTVYEQYF. CDR3 DNA sequence: TGCGCCAGCAGCTCAAGCTCCGGGACAGTATACGAGCAGTACTTC. The chain is built from TRBV5-1 and TRBJ2-5; 7 bases fit TRBD1. Judging by the DNA end, TRBJ2-7 fits better; the J call may be wrong. Germline V gene lookup returns CDR1 SGHRS and CDR2 YFSETQ. The CDR3 length is 15 residues.

The V call is TRBV10-1, the J call TRBJ1-3; perhaps TRBD1 as D (6 bases). Germline CDR1 is WNHNN and CDR2 is SYGVQD (reference sequence). V lost 3 bases and J 0 bases, leaving 9 bases between the germline ends. The CDR3 has 15 amino acids. The DNA of the CDR3 is TGCGCCAGCAGTGACTACAGGGACTCTGGAAACACCATATATTTT. It specifies CASSDYRDSGNTIYF.